This entry describes one T cell receptor (beta chain). Antigen unknown. This specimen belongs to a study of cytomegalovirus exposure and HLA in healthy donors. Study-wide context: Unique TCRs numbering about 87 million, obtained from HLA-typed donors, made up an early data release.

The study ran its PCR with 60 Vbeta and 13 Jbeta primers. Original processing methods: Later analysis identified 80 million to 85 million unique TCR beta chains, roughly 11 million shared. The method was immunoSEQ multiplex PCR; TCRdb's version includes in-frame clones alone and lacks a portion of them. The V and J calls and clone size are taken from that table; D and trimming were inferred from the DNA. The table includes over 140,000 clones, 70% to 90% detected once. Whole-study results and caveats: V- and J-gene trimming in TCR beta was tied to a missense DCLRE1C variant by an analysis performed later.

V lost 5 bases and J lost 5, with 12 bases in between. The CDR3 spans 13 residues. Germline V gene lookup returns CDR1 MGHDK and CDR2 SYGVNS. The V gene is TRBV25-1, the J gene TRBJ1-1; a possible D gene is TRBD1 (5 bases). This receptor was taken from a man aged 50-60 years in good health and CMV-seronegative. The sample consisted of PBMCs. The CDR3 DNA sequence: TGTGCCAGCAGTCTAAGTGGGGGGACTGAAGCTTTCTTT. This gives the protein CASSLSGGTEAFF.